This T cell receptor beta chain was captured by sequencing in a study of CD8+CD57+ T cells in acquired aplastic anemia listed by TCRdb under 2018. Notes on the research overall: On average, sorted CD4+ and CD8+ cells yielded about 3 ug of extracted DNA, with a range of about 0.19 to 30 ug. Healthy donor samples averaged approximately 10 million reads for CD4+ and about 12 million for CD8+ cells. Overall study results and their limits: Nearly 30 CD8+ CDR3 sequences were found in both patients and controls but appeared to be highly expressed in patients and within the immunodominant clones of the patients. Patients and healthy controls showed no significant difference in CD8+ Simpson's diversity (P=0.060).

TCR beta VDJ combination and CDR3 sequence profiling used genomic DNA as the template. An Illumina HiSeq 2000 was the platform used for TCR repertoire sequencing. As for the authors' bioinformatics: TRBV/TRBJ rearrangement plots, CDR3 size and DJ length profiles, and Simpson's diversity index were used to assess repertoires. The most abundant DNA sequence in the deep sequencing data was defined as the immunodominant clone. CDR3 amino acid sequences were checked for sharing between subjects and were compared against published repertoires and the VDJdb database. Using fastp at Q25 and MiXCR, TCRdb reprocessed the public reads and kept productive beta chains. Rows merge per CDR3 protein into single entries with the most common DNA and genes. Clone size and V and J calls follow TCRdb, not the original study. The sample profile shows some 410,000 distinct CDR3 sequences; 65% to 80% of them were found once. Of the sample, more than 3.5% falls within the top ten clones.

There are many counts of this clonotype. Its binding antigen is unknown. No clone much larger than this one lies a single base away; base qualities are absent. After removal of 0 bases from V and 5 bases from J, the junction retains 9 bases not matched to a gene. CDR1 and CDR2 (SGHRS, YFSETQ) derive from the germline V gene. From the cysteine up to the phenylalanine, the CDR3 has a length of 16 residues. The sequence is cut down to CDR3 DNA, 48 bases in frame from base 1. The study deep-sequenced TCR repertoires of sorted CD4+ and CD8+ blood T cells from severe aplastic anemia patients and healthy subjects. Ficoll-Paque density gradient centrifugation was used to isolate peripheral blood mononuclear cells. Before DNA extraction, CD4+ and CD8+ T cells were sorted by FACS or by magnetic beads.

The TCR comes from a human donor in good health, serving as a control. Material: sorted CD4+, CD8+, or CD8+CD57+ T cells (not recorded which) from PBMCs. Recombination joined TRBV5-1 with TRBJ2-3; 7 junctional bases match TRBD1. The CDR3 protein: CASSLGRRDSQDTQYF. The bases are TGCGCCAGCAGCTTGGGCCGCCGGGACAGTCAAGATACGCAGTATTTT.